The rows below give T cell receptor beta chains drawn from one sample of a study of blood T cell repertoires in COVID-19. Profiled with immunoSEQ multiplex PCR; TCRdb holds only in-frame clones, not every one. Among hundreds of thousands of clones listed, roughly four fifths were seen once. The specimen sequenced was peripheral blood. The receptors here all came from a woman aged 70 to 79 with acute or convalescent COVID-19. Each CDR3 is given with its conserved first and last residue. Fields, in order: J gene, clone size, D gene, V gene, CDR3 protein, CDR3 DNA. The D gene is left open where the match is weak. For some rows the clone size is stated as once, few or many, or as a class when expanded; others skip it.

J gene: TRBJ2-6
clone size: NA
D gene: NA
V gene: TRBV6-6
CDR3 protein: CASSPPGANVLTF
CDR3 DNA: TGTGCCAGCAGCCCTCCGGGGGCCAACGTCCTGACTTTC

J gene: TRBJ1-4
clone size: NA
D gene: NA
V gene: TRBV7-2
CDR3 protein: CASSPSGGANEKLFF
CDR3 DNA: TGTGCCAGCAGCCCTAGCGGGGGGGCTAATGAAAAACTGTTTTTT

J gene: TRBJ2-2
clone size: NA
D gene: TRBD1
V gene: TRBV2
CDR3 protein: CASTTGGNTGELFF
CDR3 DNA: TGTGCCAGCACTACAGGGGGCAATACCGGGGAGCTGTTTTTT

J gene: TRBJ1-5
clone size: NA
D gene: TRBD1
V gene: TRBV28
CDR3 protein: CASTFGQGRAQPQHF
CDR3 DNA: TGTGCCAGCACCTTCGGACAGGGACGGGCTCAGCCCCAGCATTTT

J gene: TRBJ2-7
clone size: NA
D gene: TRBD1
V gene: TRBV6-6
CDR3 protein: CASSYGQARTGEQYF
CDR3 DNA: TGTGCCAGCAGCTATGGACAGGCCCGAACTGGGGAGCAGTACTTC

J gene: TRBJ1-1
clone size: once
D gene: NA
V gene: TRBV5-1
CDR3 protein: CASSSFGQPTEAFF
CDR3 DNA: TGCGCCAGCAGCTCGTTTGGACAACCCACTGAAGCTTTCTTT

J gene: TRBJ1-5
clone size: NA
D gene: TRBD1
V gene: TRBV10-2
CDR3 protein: CASSGQFNQPQHF
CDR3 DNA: TGCGCCAGCTCGGGACAGTTCAATCAGCCCCAGCATTTT

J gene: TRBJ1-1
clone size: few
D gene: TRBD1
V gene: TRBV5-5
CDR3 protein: CASTGTETVDAFF
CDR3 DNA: TGTGCCAGCACCGGGACAGAGACTGTTGATGCTTTCTTT

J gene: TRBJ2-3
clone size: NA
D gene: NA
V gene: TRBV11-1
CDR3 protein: CASSLEGGNTQYF
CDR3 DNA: TGTGCCAGCAGCTTAGAAGGAGGGAATACGCAGTATTTT

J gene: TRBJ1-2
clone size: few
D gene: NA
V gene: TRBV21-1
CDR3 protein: CASSTYGLTNYGYTF
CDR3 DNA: TGTGCCAGCAGCACTTACGGACTAACTAACTATGGCTACACCTTC

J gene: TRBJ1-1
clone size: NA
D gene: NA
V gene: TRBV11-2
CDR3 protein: CASSLNRVSTEAFF
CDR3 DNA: TGTGCCAGCAGCTTGAACAGGGTGAGCACTGAAGCTTTCTTT

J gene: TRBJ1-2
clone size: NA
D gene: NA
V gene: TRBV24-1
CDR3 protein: CATSDLDFYGYTF
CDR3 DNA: TGTGCCACCAGTGATTTGGACTTCTATGGCTACACCTTC

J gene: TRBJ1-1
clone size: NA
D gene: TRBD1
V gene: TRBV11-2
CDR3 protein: CASSLQGAYRPEAFF
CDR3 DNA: TGTGCCAGCAGCTTACAGGGGGCCTACCGACCTGAAGCTTTCTTT